Listed here are 22 T cell receptor beta chains from one sample, sequenced in a study of blood T cell repertoires in COVID-19. The repertoire was sequenced with immunoSEQ multiplex PCR; TCRdb's copy has only in-frame clones and lacks some. The sample contains about 140,000 clones, 70% to 90% of which appear only once. Sequencing was performed on peripheral blood. The receptors here all came from a woman aged 55-69 years with acute or convalescent COVID-19.

The rearrangement joins TRBV19 to TRBJ2-1, with 9 bases fitting TRBD2. The CDR3 has 15 amino acids. The V and J ends lost 2 bases and 5 bases, in that order; junction bases with no gene match: 4. Germline lookup yields CDR1 LNHDA and CDR2 SQIVND (reference sequence). The CDR3 loop reads CASSILAGPNNEQFF. In DNA form, the CDR3 reads TGTGCCAGTAGTATACTAGCGGGACCCAACAATGAGCAGTTCTTC.

The chain is built from TRBV5-1 and TRBJ1-5; D unclear. Germline V lookup: CDR1 SGHRS, CDR2 YFSETQ. The length of the CDR3 is 16 residues. V was cut by 5 bases and J by 0 bases, with 15 bases left in between. This chain's CDR3 is CASSEFGLYSNQPQHF. In DNA form, the CDR3 reads TGCGCCAGCAGTGAGTTCGGACTTTATAGCAATCAGCCCCAGCATTTT.

This rearrangement joins TRBV28 to TRBJ1-1, with 8 bases that match TRBD1. The CDR3 is made up of 15 amino acids. The germline gives CDR1 MDHEN, CDR2 SYDVKM. V gave up 2 bases and J gave up 9 bases; unmatched junction bases: 11. CDR3 sequence: CASSLTPGQGGKAFF. Written as DNA, the CDR3 is TGTGCCAGCAGTTTAACCCCCGGACAGGGAGGAAAAGCTTTCTTT. Filled out from reference TRBV28 and TRBJ1-1, the complete variable domain reads DVKVTQSSRYLVKRTGEKVFLECVQDMDHENMFWYRQDPGLGLRLIYFSYDVKMKEKGDIPEGYSVSREKKERFSLILESASTNQTSMYLCASSLTPGQGGKAFFGQGTRLTVV.

The chain links TRBV15 to TRBJ2-5; D not resolved. This CDR3 comprises 12 residues. V shed 2 bases and J shed 2 bases, with 3 bases lying between them. Germline CDR1 LNHNV, CDR2 YYDKDF (reference sequence). The CDR3 is CATSRPQETQYF. Written as DNA, the CDR3 is TGTGCCACCAGCAGACCTCAAGAGACCCAGTACTTC. The variable domain in full, with the rest retrieved from reference TRBV15 and TRBJ2-5, is DAMVIQNPRYQVTQFGKPVTLSCSQTLNHNVMYWYQQKSSQAPKLLFHYYDKDFNNEADTPDNFQSRRPNTSFCFLDIRSPGLGDTAMYLCATSRPQETQYFGPGTRLLVL.

The rearrangement links TRBV20-1 to TRBJ1-6; the D gene is possibly TRBD1 (5 bases). V lost 3 bases, J lost 10 bases, and 13 bases lay in between. There are 13 residues in the CDR3. CDR1 and CDR2 (germline): DFQATT, SNEGSKA (reference sequence). For the CDR3, the DNA is TGCAGTGCTAGTCAGTCGGGGGGATCACCCCTCCACTTT. Residues: CSASQSGGSPLHF.

The gene calls are TRBV7-2 and TRBJ2-5; 9 nucleotides agree with TRBD2. V lost 6 bases to trimming and J lost 2 bases; unmatched junction nucleotides: 10. Per the germline V gene, CDR1 is SGHTA and CDR2 is FQGNSA. The CDR3 is made up of 16 amino acids. The CDR3 is CASSPNSGGVQETQYF. The CDR3 DNA reads TGTGCCAGCAGTCCCAATAGCGGGGGAGTTCAAGAGACCCAGTACTTC.

This clone was recorded a few times. The chain carries TRBV11-3 and TRBJ2-2; 9 bases are a match to TRBD2. There are 16 residues in the CDR3. With 1 base clipped from V and 3 bases from J, the junction kept 3 bases outside the gene matches. Germline CDR1 SGHNT, CDR2 YENEEA. The CDR3 DNA follows: TGTGCCAGCAGCTTAGTTATAGCGGGGGACACCGGGGAGCTGTTTTTT. The encoded protein is CASSLVIAGDTGELFF.

This sequence joins TRBV18 and TRBJ2-1; 12 bases match TRBD2. The CDR3 is made up of 15 amino acids. The trim removed 3 bases at V and 10 bases at J, leaving 7 bases unmatched. Germline V lookup: CDR1 KGHSH, CDR2 LQKENI. DNA for the CDR3: TGTGCCAGCTCACCCCTAGCGGGGGGGTTTTGGGAGCAGTTCTTC. Its translation is CASSPLAGGFWEQFF.

The J gene is TRBJ2-2, the V gene TRBV30; 8 bases fit TRBD2. In germline, CDR1 is GTSNPN, CDR2 SVGIG (reference sequence). The length of the CDR3 is 14 residues. Trimming took 4 bases from V and 6 from J; bases not matched to a gene: 7. In nucleotides, the CDR3 is TGTGCCTGGAATGCCGGGGGGGTCTCCGGGGAGCTGTTTTTT. It yields the protein CAWNAGGVSGELFF.

The rearrangement uses TRBV2 and TRBJ2-1; 8 bases match TRBD1. The J segment lost 8 bases and the V segment lost 4 bases, leaving 7 bases of the junction unmatched. Germline V gene sequence: CDR1 SNHLY, CDR2 FYNNEI. This CDR3 region has 14 residues. The CDR3 spells CASSGFRGQDEQFF. Written as DNA, the CDR3 is TGTGCCAGCAGTGGGTTCAGGGGGCAGGATGAGCAGTTCTTC.

This clone was detected a few times. The chain carries TRBV19 and TRBJ1-2; D is uncertain. This CDR3 is built from 14 residues. Germline CDR1 and CDR2: LNHDA and SQIVND (reference sequence). Trimming took off 8 bases at V and 3 bases at J, with 16 bases between the two ends. The CDR3 nucleotides read TGTGCCAGTCGTTCCGTCGGGGTTTACTATGGCTACACCTTC. Translation gives CASRSVGVYYGYTF. Together with reference TRBV19 and TRBJ1-2, the CDR3 gives the full variable domain: DGGITQSPKYLFRKEGQNVTLSCEQNLNHDAMYWYRQDPGQGLRLIYYSQIVNDFQKGDIAEGYSVSREKKESFPLTVTSAQKNPTAFYLCASRSVGVYYGYTFGSGTRLTVV.

V is TRBV3-1 (or the pseudogene TRBV3-2) and J is TRBJ2-1, with D unclear. Germline-derived CDR1 and CDR2 are LGHDT and YNNKEL (reference sequence). The CDR3 totals 17 residues. Trimming cost V 1 base and J 2 bases, with 15 bases left between them. The CDR3 sequence is CASSQGIERNPYNEQFF. The CDR3 DNA sequence: TGTGCCAGCAGCCAAGGGATTGAGAGGAACCCCTACAATGAGCAGTTCTTC.

This clone was observed a few times. This chain connects TRBV7-9 to TRBJ2-1; D is unresolved. Trimming cost V 2 bases and J 6 bases, with 11 bases left between them. The CDR3 consists of 14 residues. Germline V gene data show CDR1 as SEHNR and CDR2 as FQNEAQ (reference sequence). In DNA, the CDR3 is TGTGCCAGCAGCTTAAAAACTACCGTCAATGAGCAGTTCTTC. It specifies CASSLKTTVNEQFF.

The chain is built from TRBV3-1 (or the pseudogene TRBV3-2) and TRBJ2-3; D unclear. The V end was cut by 0 bases, the J end by 0 bases, with 7 bases between. Germline values: CDR1 LGHDT, CDR2 YNNKEL (reference sequence). The CDR3 covers 15 residues. As DNA, the CDR3 is TGTGCCAGCAGCCAAGAGTCCGTGAGCACAGATACGCAGTATTTT. Translation gives CASSQESVSTDTQYF.

Notes on this clone: The sample holds other DNA sequences that translate to the same CDR3. The chain links TRBV11-2 to TRBJ2-2; 10 bases match TRBD1. Germline V gives CDR1 SGHAT, CDR2 FQNNGV. CDR3 length equals 17 residues. The V gene end was trimmed by 3 bases and the J gene end by 2 bases; junction bases not matched to a gene: 6. The CDR3 bases are TGTGCCAGCAGCTTGGTGGGACAGGGGTTAAACACCGGGGAGCTGTTTTTT. Translation gives CASSLVGQGLNTGELFF.

The chain couples TRBV19 to TRBJ2-3; 7 bases are shared with TRBD1. The germline V gene encodes CDR1 LNHDA and CDR2 SQIVND (reference sequence). CDR3 length: 15 residues. The junction had 8 bases not matched to a gene; V was cut back by 6 bases and J by 2 bases. In DNA form, the CDR3 reads TGTGCCAGTAGCCTCAGGGGGACCCCCACAGATACGCAGTATTTT. Its translation is CASSLRGTPTDTQYF.

This clone appeared a few times. The chain couples TRBV11-2 to TRBJ2-7; tentative D call: TRBD2 (7 bases). The length of the CDR3 is 16 residues. The germline V gene encodes CDR1 SGHAT and CDR2 FQNNGV. DNA of the CDR3: TGTCCCACCAGCTTAGATGGGGGGGCAGGAGGGGTCGAGCAGTACTTC. Its protein is CPTSLDGGAGGVEQYF.

The chain combines TRBV12-5 with TRBJ2-1, with 10 bases identical to TRBD1. The CDR3 runs 15 residues. With 4 bases clipped from V and 9 bases from J, the junction kept 9 bases outside the gene matches. Germline values: CDR1 LGHNT, CDR2 FRNRAP. The CDR3 sequence: CASGSGTGEWGEQFF. The CDR3 DNA is TGTGCTAGTGGTTCCGGGACAGGGGAATGGGGTGAGCAGTTCTTC.

The CDR3 is CASSLRGRGTDTQYF. CDR3 in DNA: TGCGCCAGCAGCTTGCGCGGGCGGGGAACAGATACGCAGTATTTT. This chain uses TRBV5-1 with TRBJ2-3; weak D call: TRBD2 (6 bases). The CDR3 has 15 residues. V was shortened by 1 base and J by 3 bases, with 12 bases between the two germline ends. The germline CDR1 and CDR2 sequences are SGHRS and YFSETQ.

This clone was recorded once. CDR3 sequence: CASSIVGGARDSPLHF. Here the CDR3 DNA reads TGTGCCAGTAGTATAGTAGGGGGCGCGCGCGATTCACCCCTCCACTTT. The V gene is TRBV19, the J gene TRBJ1-6; 7 bases line up with TRBD1. The CDR3 is 16 amino acids. Germline lookup yields CDR1 LNHDA and CDR2 SQIVND (reference sequence). The J segment lost 8 bases and the V segment lost 1 base, leaving 8 bases of the junction unmatched. Combining the CDR3 with reference TRBV19 and TRBJ1-6 gives the whole variable domain DGGITQSPKYLFRKEGQNVTLSCEQNLNHDAMYWYRQDPGQGLRLIYYSQIVNDFQKGDIAEGYSVSREKKESFPLTVTSAQKNPTAFYLCASSIVGGARDSPLHFGNGTRLTVT.

The chain has TRBV21-1 and TRBJ2-2; TRBD2, as called in the table, went unchecked against the DNA. TRBV21-1 is listed as a pseudogene. This CDR3 is 18 amino acids long. The CDR3 reads CASSIGLAGGKNTGELFF. CDR3 nucleotide sequence: TGTGCCAGCAGCATTGGGCTAGCGGGGGGGAAGAACACCGGGGAGCTGTTTTTT.

This chain links TRBV7-2 with TRBJ1-6, with a tentative D call TRBD1 (5 bases). CDR3 length: 14 residues. CDR1 and CDR2 from the germline V gene are SGHTA and FQGNSA. V was clipped by 8 bases and J by 7 bases, with 15 bases between them. The CDR3 nucleotides are TGTGCCAGCCACCTCGGGGGGTGGAATTCACCCCTCCACTTT. Amino acid sequence: CASHLGGWNSPLHF. Supplemented by reference TRBV7-2 and TRBJ1-6, the full variable domain reads GAGVSQSPSNKVTEKGKDVELRCDPISGHTALYWYRQSLGQGLEFLIYFQGNSAPDKSGLPSDRFSAERTGGSVSTLTIQRTQQEDSAVYLCASHLGGWNSPLHFGNGTRLTVT.